Listed here is a single T cell receptor (beta chain). The data were obtained in a study of blood T cell repertoires in COVID-19. Sequencing used immunoSEQ multiplex PCR; TCRdb keeps in-frame clones, though not all of them. The profile shows approximately 200,000 clones, roughly 89% of them singletons. Trimming removed 6 bases at V and 11 bases at J, with 11 bases between. This CDR3 has 12 amino acids. CDR1 is LGHNT and CDR2 is FRNRAP in the germline V gene. This receptor was obtained from a woman in her thirties or forties with acute COVID-19. The sequencing sample was made of PBMCs or T cells enriched from blood (not recorded which). The chain combines TRBV12-5 with TRBJ1-6, with D possibly TRBD1 on 5 matching bases. This CDR3 is CASGQDAPPLHF. CDR3 nucleotide sequence: TGTGCTAGTGGACAGGACGCTCCACCCCTCCACTTT.